Sequencing of this TCR beta chain was carried out in a study of shared clonotypes between healthy human individuals. Study-wide points: Clonotypes shared by all four donors outscored non-shared clonotypes in generation probability.

Germline V lookup: CDR1 SEHNR, CDR2 FQNEAQ (reference sequence). This CDR3 comprises 15 residues. V lost 5 bases to trimming and J lost 5 bases; unmatched junction nucleotides: 8. Turning to this clone: As yet, its antigen is unknown.

Sequencing was performed with immunoSEQ multiplex PCR; in TCRdb, only in-frame clones are kept and a portion is missing. The table lists 2,100,000 or so clones, under 97% of them singletons. The sequencing input was naive CD4+ T cells sorted from blood. Subset meaning: CD45RA+ positively selected. This clonotype was sampled from a young man in good health. This chain uses TRBV7-9 with TRBJ2-2, with TRBD2 matching 7 bases. The CDR3 coding sequence is TGTGCCAGCAGCCCGCGGGTCGGGGGGACCGGGGAGCTGTTTTTT. This encodes CASSPRVGGTGELFF.